These 27 T cell receptor beta chains came from one sample sequenced in a study of early T cells in non-severe SARS-CoV-2 infection. MiXCR, run by TCRdb on the 5' RACE reads, gives a single entry per CDR3 protein. The sample has fewer than 65,000 distinct CDR3 sequences, approximately 10% seen once; the top ten hold 3.5% to 4%. This sample comprised whole blood, obtained at baseline. Every receptor here comes from an adult who was a healthcare worker with PCR-confirmed SARS-CoV-2 infection or an uninfected control (not recorded which).

The V and J genes are TRBV13 and TRBJ2-7; a possible D gene is TRBD1 (7 bases). Germline CDR1 reads PRHDT; CDR2 reads FYEKMQ (reference sequence). Trimming pared 2 bases from V and 7 bases from J, leaving 27 bases between. This CDR3 has 18 amino acids. The CDR3 sequence: CASSLSHPLGAGGTEQYF. The CDR3 coding sequence is TGTGCCAGCAGCTTATCCCACCCCCTCGGAGCAGGGGGGACAGAGCAGTACTTC.

This clonotype has ten or more counts. The rearrangement uses TRBV20-1 and TRBJ1-6; D unresolved. V lost 0 bases and J 0 bases, leaving 15 bases between the germline ends. This CDR3 contains 18 residues. The germline V gene has CDR1 DFQATT and CDR2 SNEGSKA (reference sequence). CDR3 residues: CSARDRSKGASYNSPLHF. CDR3 DNA: TGCAGTGCTAGAGATCGGAGTAAGGGAGCCTCCTATAATTCACCCCTCCACTTT.

This clonotype was detected many times. The rearrangement uses TRBV6-6 and TRBJ2-1, with TRBD1 matching over 8 bases. From germline, CDR1 is MNHNY and CDR2 SVGAGI (reference sequence). Trimming removed 4 bases from V and 3 bases from J; junction bases left unmatched: 5. The CDR3 covers 15 residues. The CDR3 reads CASSSDRGHYNEQFF. CDR3 nucleotide sequence: TGTGCCAGCAGTTCCGACAGGGGCCACTACAATGAGCAGTTCTTC.

This clonotype occurred a few times. The chain joins TRBV27 to TRBJ2-5, with a weak D call TRBD2 (6 bases). V dropped 4 bases and J dropped 2 bases, with 14 bases sitting between them. CDR1 MNHEY and CDR2 SMNVEV come from the germline V gene (reference sequence). This CDR3 comprises 15 residues. For the CDR3, the DNA is TGTGCCAGCAGTTCCGAGGGCGCGGGGCAAGAGACCCAGTACTTC. Its translation: CASSSEGAGQETQYF.

This clonotype was seen ten or more times. This chain joins TRBV6-1 and TRBJ2-7; the D is unclear. The CDR3 extends over 12 amino acids. CDR1 and CDR2 (germline): MNHNS, SASEGT. Trimming left V 6 bases short and J 5 bases short, with 11 bases between. The CDR3 DNA sequence: TGTGCCAGCAGGGACGTTAAGGACGAGCAGTACTTC. Its translation is CASRDVKDEQYF.

This clonotype showed up just a few times. The chain recombines TRBV11-2 with TRBJ2-7, with 14 bases identical to TRBD2. The CDR3 consists of 18 residues. Losses at the gene ends were 5 bases for V and 4 bases for J; bases not matched to a gene: 13. Germline V CDR1 and CDR2: SGHAT, FQNNGV. CDR3 protein: CASSDPKEGLAGDYEQYF. The CDR3 DNA reads TGTGCCAGCAGCGACCCAAAGGAGGGACTAGCGGGAGATTACGAGCAGTACTTC.

This clonotype was recorded many times. This chain joins TRBV7-9 and TRBJ2-3; the match to TRBD2 covers 15 bases. J was trimmed by 3 bases and V by 5 bases; bases with no gene match: 9. The CDR3 sequence is 18 residues long. CDR1 SEHNR and CDR2 FQNEAQ come from the germline V gene (reference sequence). The CDR3 protein is CASSPRTSGGAGTDTQYF. In DNA form, the CDR3 reads TGTGCCAGCAGCCCACGGACTAGCGGGGGGGCGGGGACAGATACGCAGTATTTT. Full variable domain (rest looked up from reference TRBV7-9 and TRBJ2-3): DTGVSQNPRHKITKRGQNVTFRCDPISEHNRLYWYRQTLGQGPEFLTYFQNEAQLEKSRLLSDRFSAERPKGSFSTLEIQRTEQGDSAMYLCASSPRTSGGAGTDTQYFGPGTRLTVL.

The V and J genes are TRBV6-2 or TRBV6-3 and TRBJ1-1, with TRBD1 matching 7 bases. CDR1 is MNHEY, CDR2 SVGEGT, per germline. The CDR3 totals 17 residues. Trimming at V came to 2 bases and at J to 6 bases, leaving 15 bases not matched to a gene. The DNA for the CDR3 is TGTGCCAGCAGTTACCGTACGCCGTGGGAGGGGGCGGCTGAAGCTTTCTTT. Translated, it gives CASSYRTPWEGAAEAFF.

The chain joins TRBV10-3 to TRBJ1-6; D not certain. There are 13 residues in the CDR3. V gave up 4 bases and J gave up 7 bases, with 8 bases separating them. Germline assignment: CDR1 ENHRY and CDR2 SYGVKD. Here the CDR3 DNA reads TGTGCCATCAGTGGCTTCGACAATTCACCCCTCCACTTT. Translation gives CAISGFDNSPLHF.

This clonotype was detected many times. An end of the junction differs from the germline gene, which may be a read error. The chain joins TRBV7-9 to TRBJ2-3; D unresolved. The CDR3 is 13 residues long. Germline CDR1 SEHNR, CDR2 FQNEAQ (reference sequence). CDR3 nucleotide sequence: TGTGCCAGCAGTTTAGGAGGCACAGATACGCAGTATTTT. This encodes CASSLGGTDTQYF.

This clonotype was observed a few times. The rearrangement joins TRBV7-2 to TRBJ2-3; D ambiguous. The CDR3 is 14 residues long. V lost 6 bases and J 1 base, leaving 11 bases between the germline ends. The V gene's germline CDR1 is SGHTA and CDR2 FQGNSA. The CDR3 bases are TGTGCCAGCAGACCCCGTGGAGGCACAGATACGCAGTATTTT. It yields the protein CASRPRGGTDTQYF. Together with reference TRBV7-2 and TRBJ2-3, the CDR3 gives the full variable domain: GAGVSQSPSNKVTEKGKDVELRCDPISGHTALYWYRQSLGQGLEFLIYFQGNSAPDKSGLPSDRFSAERTGGSVSTLTIQRTQQEDSAVYLCASRPRGGTDTQYFGPGTRLTVL.

The chain carries TRBV4-1 and TRBJ2-7; 9 nucleotides match TRBD1. Germline CDR1 MGHRA, CDR2 YSYEKL. The V and J ends lost 2 bases and 5 bases, in that order; junction bases with no gene match: 7. This CDR3 region has 15 residues. CDR3 sequence reads: CASSQPGQGVHEQYF. In DNA form, the CDR3 reads TGCGCCAGCAGCCAACCGGGACAGGGAGTCCACGAGCAGTACTTC.

This chain links TRBV20-1 with TRBJ1-1; D unclear. There are 15 residues in the CDR3. Germline V lookup: CDR1 DFQATT, CDR2 SNEGSKA (reference sequence). The germline V and J ends were trimmed by 6 bases and 0 bases, with 17 bases remaining between them. CDR3 sequence (DNA): TGCAGTGCCATTGGGAGGTCCTTCTTGAACACTGAAGCTTTCTTT. Amino acids: CSAIGRSFLNTEAFF.

This clonotype was recorded at least ten times. This chain links TRBV19 with TRBJ1-5; D unclear. CDR3 length: 17 amino acids. V was cut by 3 bases and J by 9 bases, with 24 bases left in between. Germline assignment: CDR1 LNHDA and CDR2 SQIVND (reference sequence). This chain's CDR3 is CASSMAQRWIAQRPQHF. The CDR3 DNA follows: TGTGCCAGTAGTATGGCCCAGCGGTGGATTGCCCAAAGGCCCCAGCATTTT.

In this sample, this clonotype turned up many times. The V call is TRBV7-9, the J call TRBJ2-1; 10 nucleotides line up with TRBD2. Germline CDR1 SEHNR, CDR2 FQNEAQ (reference sequence). With V trimmed by 4 bases and J by 8 bases, 14 bases remained unmatched. The CDR3 is 17 residues long. Here the CDR3 DNA reads TGTGCCAGCAGCTACAGGACTAGCGGAGGAGGGCGGGATGAGCAGTTCTTC. Its protein is CASSYRTSGGGRDEQFF.

The V and J genes are TRBV29-1 and TRBJ2-7; TRBD1 might be the D (7 bases). V lost 3 bases and J 2 bases, leaving 17 bases between the germline ends. The V gene's germline CDR1 is SQVTM and CDR2 ANQGSEA. There are 15 residues in the CDR3. The chain's CDR3 is CSVEGGQPHPYEQYF. The DNA of the CDR3 is TGCAGCGTTGAGGGGGGACAGCCACACCCCTACGAGCAGTACTTC.

This clonotype was detected many times. V is TRBV5-1 and J is TRBJ1-1; D is possibly TRBD1 (6 bases). From germline, CDR1 is SGHRS and CDR2 YFSETQ. Trimming took off 4 bases at V and 0 bases at J, with 10 bases between the two ends. The CDR3 spans 14 residues. CDR3 coding DNA: TGCGCCAGCAGCCCCGGGACACTGAACACTGAAGCTTTCTTT. It specifies CASSPGTLNTEAFF.

This clonotype was detected many times. This chain connects TRBV19 to TRBJ1-1; D is ambiguous. The CDR3 consists of 15 residues. Between the trimmed V and J ends, which lost 3 bases and 3 bases, there was a span of 14 bases. CDR1 is LNHDA and CDR2 is SQIVND in the germline V gene (reference sequence). CDR3 loop: CASSIIPQFYTEAFF. The DNA for the CDR3 is TGTGCCAGTAGTATCATACCACAGTTCTACACTGAAGCTTTCTTT.

The chain is built from TRBV11-2 and TRBJ2-7; 9 positions match TRBD1. The germline CDR1 and CDR2 sequences are SGHAT and FQNNGV. V shed 11 bases and J 5 bases; nucleotides not matched to a gene: 10. The CDR3 consists of 13 residues. This chain's CDR3 is CAWTPGTGNEQYF. The CDR3 DNA follows: TGTGCCTGGACTCCCGGGACAGGGAACGAGCAGTACTTC.

This clonotype has a count of ten or more. This chain connects TRBV7-9 to TRBJ1-2; 8 positions agree with TRBD1. This CDR3 has 13 residues. Trimming at V came to 3 bases and at J to 4 bases, leaving 1 base not matched to a gene. Per germline, CDR1 SEHNR and CDR2 FQNEAQ (reference sequence). The CDR3 bases are TGTGCCAGCAGCTTTACAGGGGGCTATGGCTACACCTTC. It specifies CASSFTGGYGYTF.

The chain has TRBV7-3 and TRBJ2-1; no firm D call. The CDR3 is 14 amino acids. The V and J ends lost 4 bases and 5 bases respectively, with 12 bases between them. CDR1 and CDR2 from the germline V gene are SGHTA and FQGTGA. CDR3 DNA: TGTGCCAGCAGCTCCGAGGTTTCGAACAATGAGCAGTTCTTC. It translates to CASSSEVSNNEQFF.

The rearrangement uses TRBV14 and TRBJ1-1; D ambiguous. This CDR3 has 19 residues. Trimming took 0 bases from V and 0 from J, leaving 20 bases between them. The germline V gene encodes CDR1 SGHDN and CDR2 FVKESK. The CDR3 protein is CASSQDQGRVPIVNTEAFF. CDR3 DNA sequence: TGTGCCAGCAGCCAAGATCAAGGACGGGTCCCGATCGTGAACACTGAAGCTTTCTTT.

This clonotype came up many times. V is TRBV7-9 and J is TRBJ1-1; TRBD1 matches at 8 bases. The CDR3 length is 14 residues. CDR1 SEHNR and CDR2 FQNEAQ come from the germline V gene (reference sequence). Trimming cost V 7 bases and J 5 bases; bases outside gene matches: 9. CDR3 bases: TGTGCCAGCACCCAGACAGGGGCGTGGACTGAAGCTTTCTTT. Translated, it gives CASTQTGAWTEAFF.

At least ten counts were recorded for this clonotype. The chain carries TRBV7-6 and TRBJ2-3; TRBD1 matches at 9 bases. This CDR3 has 16 amino acids. Germline values: CDR1 SGHVS, CDR2 FNYEAQ. V lost 1 base, J lost 3 bases, and 5 bases stayed unmatched. The CDR3 spells CASSLERQGGTDTQYF. DNA for the CDR3: TGTGCCAGCAGCTTAGAGAGACAGGGGGGTACAGATACGCAGTATTTT.

The chain recombines TRBV4-1 with TRBJ2-1; possible D gene TRBD1, 6 bases. This CDR3 spans 17 amino acids. Looked up from germline, CDR1 is MGHRA and CDR2 is YSYEKL. Trimming cost V 3 bases and J 6 bases, with 21 bases left between them. CDR3 coding DNA: TGCGCCAGCAGCCACGGCGCGGTGGGGGCCTTTACCAATGAGCAGTTCTTC. Translating it yields CASSHGAVGAFTNEQFF.

This clonotype occurred many times. V and J are TRBV7-9 and TRBJ2-3; perhaps D is TRBD1 or TRBD2 (5 bases each). Germline V gives CDR1 SEHNR, CDR2 FQNEAQ (reference sequence). Trimming left V 5 bases short and J 7 bases short, with 10 bases between. The length of the CDR3 is 12 residues. CDR3: CASSRDAYTQYF. Written as DNA, the CDR3 is TGTGCCAGCAGCCGGGACGCTTATACGCAGTATTTT.

This clonotype has a handful of counts. This rearrangement joins TRBV6-2 or TRBV6-3 to TRBJ2-3; 14 bases match TRBD2. Germline values: CDR1 MNHEY, CDR2 SVGEGT. The length of the CDR3 is 20 residues. Trimming removed 1 base from V and 2 bases from J; junction bases left unmatched: 11. The CDR3 DNA reads TGTGCCAGCAGTTACTACACCGGGACTAGCGGGAGTCAACTCACAGATACGCAGTATTTT. This sequence encodes CASSYYTGTSGSQLTDTQYF.